This T cell receptor beta chain was captured by sequencing in a study of beta chain features in type 1 diabetes. Sequencing targeted expressed TCRB transcripts, as all isolated RNA had been reverse transcribed. Clones were read by immunoSEQ multiplex PCR, and TCRdb kept only the in-frame ones, dropping some. The data show about 240,000 clones, around a quarter seen once. As for this clone: The antigen is undetermined.

Without exception, sorted populations had purity beyond 95%. Study-wide results and limits: HLA effects on TCRB rearrangement stayed unresolved here. An over-representation of cells with high TCR expression could result from cDNA sequencing.

This CDR3 region has 14 residues. Looked up from germline, CDR1 is SGDLS and CDR2 is YYNGEE. Trimming left V 1 base short and J 0 bases short, with 6 bases between. V and J are TRBV9 and TRBJ2-3; D gene uncertain. Specimen: central memory CD4+ T cells from blood. The source is a man aged 25-40 years in good health. DNA of the CDR3: TGTGCCAGCAGCGTAACGACTAGCACAGATACGCAGTATTTT. This codes for CASSVTTSTDTQYF.